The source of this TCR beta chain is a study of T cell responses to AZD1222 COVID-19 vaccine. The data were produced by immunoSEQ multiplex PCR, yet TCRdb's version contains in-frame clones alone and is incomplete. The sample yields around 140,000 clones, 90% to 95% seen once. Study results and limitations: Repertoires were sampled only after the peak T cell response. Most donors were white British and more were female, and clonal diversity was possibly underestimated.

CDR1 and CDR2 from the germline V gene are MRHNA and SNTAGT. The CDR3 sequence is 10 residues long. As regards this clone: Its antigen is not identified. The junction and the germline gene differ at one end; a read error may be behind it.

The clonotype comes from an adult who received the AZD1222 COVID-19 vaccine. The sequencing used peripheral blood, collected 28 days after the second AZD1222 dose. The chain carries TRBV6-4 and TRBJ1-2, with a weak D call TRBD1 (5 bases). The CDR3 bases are TGTGCCAGCAGGGGGGGATTCGGCGCCTTC. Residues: CASRGGFGAF.